Listed below are T cell receptor beta chains from one sample, sequenced in a study of T cells in Graves' hyperthyroidism and ophthalmopathy. TCRdb passed the multiplex PCR reads through MiXCR, listing each CDR3 protein once. The sample contains about 280,000 distinct CDR3 sequences, under 30% of which appear only once. The specimen sequenced was blood. All receptors derive from a man aged 40-49 years with Graves' hyperthyroidism that later progressed to Graves' ophthalmopathy. CDR3s include the opening cysteine and the closing phenylalanine or tryptophan. Each record gives: V gene, J gene, clone size, D gene, CDR3 protein, CDR3 DNA. D genes are given only for firm matches. Clone size is shown for a subset of rows, as once, few, many or a class of expanded clone.

>TRBV19|TRBJ1-1|many|.
CASSMTQNTEAFF
TGTGCCAGTAGCATGACACAGAACACTGAAGCTTTCTTT
>TRBV9|TRBJ2-7|.|TRBD1
CASSPQQGAYEQYF
TGTGCCAGCAGCCCCCAACAGGGGGCTTACGAGCAGTACTTC
>TRBV5-1|TRBJ1-1|many|.
CASSRYSTGNTEAFF
TGCGCCAGCAGCCGCTACTCGACAGGGAACACTGAAGCTTTCTTT
>TRBV12-3/TRBV12-4|TRBJ2-7|many|.
CASSSILASHEQYF
TGTGCCAGCAGTTCAATACTAGCTAGCCACGAGCAGTACTTC
>TRBV11-2|TRBJ2-2|many|.
CASSRSVGWRNTGELFF
TGTGCCAGCAGCCGATCCGTGGGGTGGAGGAACACCGGGGAGCTGTTTTTT
>TRBV6-5|TRBJ2-7|many|TRBD2
CASSSRIRGGEQYF
TGTGCCAGCAGTTCCCGAATTCGGGGGGGCGAGCAGTACTTC
>TRBV20-1|TRBJ1-2|.|.
CSAWVSYGYTF
TGCAGTGCTTGGGTCTCCTATGGCTACACCTTC
>TRBV28|TRBJ2-7|once|.
CASRQTGRLYEQYF
TGTGCCAGCAGACAGACAGGGAGGCTTTACGAGCAGTACTTC
>TRBV6-2/TRBV6-3|TRBJ1-1|few|TRBD1
CASILTGANTEAFF
TGTGCCAGCATACTAACAGGGGCGAACACTGAAGCTTTCTTT
>TRBV5-1|TRBJ1-1|many|.
CASSAGDDTEAFF
TGCGCCAGCAGCGCCGGCGATGACACTGAAGCTTTCTTT
>TRBV4-2|TRBJ1-1|many|.
CASSQASGQNTEAFF
TGTGCCAGCAGCCAAGCGTCAGGGCAGAACACTGAAGCTTTCTTT
>TRBV20-1|TRBJ1-2|few|.
CSLSASYGYTF
TGCAGTTTGTCAGCATCGTATGGCTACACCTTC
>TRBV28|TRBJ2-7|once|.
CASRSDIRHVYEQYF
TGTGCCAGCAGATCAGACATTCGACACGTCTACGAGCAGTACTTC
>TRBV10-2|TRBJ2-5|many|.
CASSEVGGQETQYF
TGCGCCAGCAGTGAGGTAGGGGGCCAAGAGACCCAGTACTTC
>TRBV20-1|TRBJ1-2|many|TRBD1
CSARGTGVGYTF
TGCAGTGCTAGAGGGACAGGGGTTGGCTACACCTTC
>TRBV6-1|TRBJ1-1|.|TRBD1
CASRDRGLMNTEAFF
TGTGCCAGCAGAGACAGGGGTTTGATGAACACTGAAGCTTTCTTT
>TRBV19|TRBJ2-4|.|.
CASSSTRGDGDIQYF
TGTGCCAGTAGTTCAACCCGTGGGGATGGAGACATTCAGTACTTC
>TRBV10-1|TRBJ2-7|many|.
CASSESGLEQYF
TGCGCCAGCAGTGAGTCGGGTCTCGAGCAGTACTTC
>TRBV25-1|TRBJ1-2|many|TRBD1
CASSPPGQGVGGYTF
TGTGCCAGCAGTCCCCCGGGACAGGGGGTGGGTGGCTACACCTTC
>TRBV6-1|TRBJ2-7|many|TRBD1
CASSEWGQRVGGHEQYF
TGTGCCAGCAGTGAATGGGGACAGAGGGTTGGGGGCCACGAGCAGTACTTC
>TRBV13|TRBJ2-4|many|.
CASSRQAGATKNIQYF
TGTGCCAGCAGCCGACAGGCGGGGGCCACCAAAAACATTCAGTACTTC
>TRBV6-4|TRBJ2-2|many|.
CASSDLGETGELFF
TGTGCCAGCAGTGACTTAGGCGAAACCGGGGAGCTGTTTTTT
>TRBV7-6|TRBJ2-7|many|TRBD2
CASSRTSGVIEQYF
TGTGCCAGCAGTCGGACTAGCGGGGTTATCGAGCAGTACTTC
>TRBV6-5|TRBJ1-5|.|.
CASSYSGGVGQPQHF
TGTGCCAGCAGTTACTCGGGCGGGGTGGGTCAGCCCCAGCATTTT
>TRBV30|TRBJ2-6|few|.
CAWSVRRGTTPGANVLTF
TGTGCCTGGAGTGTACGTCGAGGAACCACGCCTGGGGCCAACGTCCTGACTTTC
>TRBV27|TRBJ2-5|many|.
CASSLTTGGGETQYF
TGTGCCAGCAGTTTAACAACAGGGGGGGGGGAGACCCAGTACTTC
>TRBV20-1|TRBJ2-7|.|.
CSVVARGAYEQYF
TGCAGTGTAGTTGCGAGAGGGGCGTACGAGCAGTACTTC
>TRBV7-2|TRBJ2-2|.|TRBD2
CASSSRAGTSGTTGELFF
TGTGCCAGCAGCTCTAGGGCCGGGACTAGCGGGACAACCGGGGAGCTGTTTTTT
>TRBV4-1|TRBJ1-5|many|TRBD1
CASSQRGQGVNQPQHF
TGCGCCAGCAGCCAAAGGGGACAGGGGGTAAATCAGCCCCAGCATTTT
>TRBV28|TRBJ1-5|.|.
CASSLREGRDQPQHF
TGTGCCAGCAGTTTAAGGGAGGGCAGGGATCAGCCCCAGCATTTT
>TRBV6-1|TRBJ2-7|many|.
CASSARRRGTYEQYF
TGTGCCAGCAGTGCCCGCCGAAGAGGGACCTACGAGCAGTACTTC
>TRBV6-2/TRBV6-3|TRBJ1-1|.|TRBD1
CASKEDRGGSGNTEAFF
TGTGCCAGCAAGGAGGACAGGGGAGGGAGTGGGAACACTGAAGCTTTCTTT
>TRBV6-5|TRBJ2-1|many|TRBD1
CASSLPTGTGGSANEQFF
TGTGCCAGCAGTCTTCCAACTGGGACAGGGGGAAGTGCCAATGAGCAGTTCTTC
>TRBV2|TRBJ1-1|many|.
CASSEGANTEAFF
TGTGCCAGCAGTGAAGGTGCGAACACTGAAGCTTTCTTT
>TRBV29-1|TRBJ1-5|many|.
CSVGGRNNQPQHF
TGCAGCGTTGGGGGACGGAATAATCAGCCCCAGCATTTT
>TRBV10-2|TRBJ1-5|.|TRBD1
CASSESDRGSDQPQHF
TGCGCCAGCAGTGAGTCCGACAGGGGATCCGATCAGCCCCAGCATTTT
>TRBV10-3|TRBJ1-1|many|.
CAISDLSYGNTEAFF
TGTGCCATCAGTGACCTCAGTTATGGGAACACTGAAGCTTTCTTT
>TRBV28|TRBJ2-4|many|TRBD1
CASRSQGALAKNIQYF
TGTGCCAGCAGGTCTCAGGGGGCTCTAGCCAAAAACATTCAGTACTTC
>TRBV6-4|TRBJ2-2|many|.
CASRQGDGELFF
TGTGCCAGCAGACAGGGTGACGGGGAGCTGTTTTTT
>TRBV14|TRBJ2-5|many|TRBD2
CASSQDLAGIQETQYF
TGTGCCAGCAGCCAAGATCTAGCGGGCATCCAAGAGACCCAGTACTTC